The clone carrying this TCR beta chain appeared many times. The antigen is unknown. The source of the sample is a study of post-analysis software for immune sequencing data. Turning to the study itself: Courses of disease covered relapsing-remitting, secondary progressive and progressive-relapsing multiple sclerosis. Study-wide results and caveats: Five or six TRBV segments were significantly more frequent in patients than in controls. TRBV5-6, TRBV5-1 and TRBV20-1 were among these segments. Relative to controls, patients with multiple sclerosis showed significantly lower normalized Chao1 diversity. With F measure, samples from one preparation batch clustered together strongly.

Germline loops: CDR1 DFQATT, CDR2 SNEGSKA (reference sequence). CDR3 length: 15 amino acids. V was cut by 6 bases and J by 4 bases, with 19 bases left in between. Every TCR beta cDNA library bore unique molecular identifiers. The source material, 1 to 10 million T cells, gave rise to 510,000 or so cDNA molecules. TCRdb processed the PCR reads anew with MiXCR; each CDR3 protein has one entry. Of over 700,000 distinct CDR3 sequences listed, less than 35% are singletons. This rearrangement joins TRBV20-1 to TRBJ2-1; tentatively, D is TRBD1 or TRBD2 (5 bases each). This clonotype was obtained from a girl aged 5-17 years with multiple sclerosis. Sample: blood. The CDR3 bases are TGCAGTGCCGGAGTTTGGGGACGGACTTACAATGAGCAGTTCTTC. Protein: CSAGVWGRTYNEQFF.